The present T cell receptor beta chain was sequenced within a study of CD8 T cells in Susac syndrome. With random hexamers, 0.5 to 1 ug RNA was reverse transcribed. TCRdb re-called the immunoSEQ multiplex PCR reads through MiXCR, storing one row per CDR3 protein. Here the sample spans about 71,000 distinct CDR3 sequences, roughly 95% being singletons. Bulk CD8+ and CD4+ cells came from magnetic negative isolation; CD8+ TEMRA by FACS. The CDR3 runs to 17 residues. After removal of 5 bases from V and 7 bases from J, the junction contained 19 bases not matched to a gene. CDR1 is MDHEN, CDR2 SYDVKM, per germline.

Sequencing was done on a sample of CD4+ T cells from PBMCs. The chain recombines TRBV28 with TRBJ2-5; 7 bases are shared with TRBD2. The TCR sequence derives from a human donor with multiple sclerosis. This CDR3 reads CASSPLTSGVGSGTQYF. The CDR3 bases are TGTGCCAGCAGTCCCCTAACCAGCGGGGTGGGTTCGGGGACCCAGTACTTC.